Here is one T cell receptor beta chain with its context. Antigen specificity is unknown. The data stem from a study of cytotoxic CD8 clonotypes in ibrutinib-treated CLL. Study results and caveats: Under therapy, public clonotypes either contracted or stayed stable, and they were uncommon.

The repertoire was sequenced with immunoSEQ multiplex PCR; TCRdb's copy has only in-frame clones and lacks some. The table shows 250,000 to 350,000 clones, with 76% occurring only once. The length of the CDR3 is 14 residues. V was pared by 0 bases and J by 10 bases, with 13 bases between. Germline V gene sequence: CDR1 SGHNT, CDR2 YYREEE (reference sequence). Sequencing used PBMCs, obtained at disease progression, from a patient treated with ibrutinib. The V gene is TRBV5-4, the J gene TRBJ1-4, with no clear D. The TCR sequence derives from a human donor with chronic lymphocytic leukemia. DNA of the CDR3: TGTGCCAGCAGCTTGGGTGGTAGCGACCCAAAACTGTTTTTT. Its protein is CASSLGGSDPKLFF.